This T cell receptor beta chain is drawn from a study of blood T cell repertoires in COVID-19. Overall study context: Italy, Spain and the United States were the sources of the convalescent and acute COVID-19 samples.

It was during active infection that Seattle patients were enrolled and then longitudinally followed. Per the study methods: Estimation of nucleated cell counts was performed using reference gene primer amplification. Clones were read by immunoSEQ multiplex PCR, and TCRdb kept only the in-frame ones, dropping some. Clone size and the V and J calls come from that table; the DNA yielded D and trimming. The sample yields tens of thousands of clones, roughly three quarters seen once. V lost 3 bases and J lost 8, with 19 bases in between. This CDR3 has 15 amino acids. The V gene's germline CDR1 is MDHEN and CDR2 SYDVKM.

The sequenced sample consisted of peripheral blood. This rearrangement joins TRBV28 to TRBJ1-2; D remains unclear. This receptor was identified in a man between 65 and 85 years old with COVID-19, enrolled during active disease. CDR3 DNA sequence: TGTGCCAGCAGTTTTGGACGGGCCGGGATTGAGGGCTACACCTTC. It encodes CASSFGRAGIEGYTF.